This T cell receptor beta chain was documented in a study of technical replicates of blood from a handful of donors. Germline loops: CDR1 SGHVS, CDR2 FQNEAQ. Deletions cut 5 bases from V and 3 bases from J, with 23 bases between. This CDR3 region has 17 residues. Assay: immunoSEQ multiplex PCR; the TCRdb copy retains only in-frame clones and omits some. This table has about 70,000 clones, approximately 93% appearing once. The V gene is TRBV7-8, the J gene TRBJ2-7; D is unresolved. Sequencing was carried out using T cells isolated from PBMCs. The receptor was derived from a human donor in good health. The CDR3 DNA reads as TGTGCCAGCAGCCTTTTTCTTCGGTCTAAAAGAGGCTACGAGCAGTACTTC. Residues: CASSLFLRSKRGYEQYF.